The 22 T cell receptor beta chains below come from one sample, sequenced in a study of T-cell memory formation after mild COVID-19. TCRdb called the 5' RACE reads again in MiXCR, with one record for every CDR3 protein. The data contain hundreds of thousands of distinct CDR3 sequences, 7.5% to 9.5% of them singletons. Sequenced material: PBMCs or a T cell subset sorted from them (not recorded which). These receptor sequences come from a man younger than 30 who had mild COVID-19 (a few samples of this study predate the infection). Cell type and time point are not known.

In its sample, this clonotype was seen a few times. The chain recombines TRBV10-3 with TRBJ1-5; 9 positions match TRBD1. Germline-derived CDR1 and CDR2 are ENHRY and SYGVKD. J lost 2 bases, V lost 5 bases, and 7 bases had no gene match. The CDR3 is 16 amino acids. The CDR3 sequence: CAISYTGGAGNQPQHF. The CDR3 DNA sequence: TGTGCCATCAGTTATACAGGGGGCGCGGGCAATCAGCCCCAGCATTTT.

In this sample, this clonotype turned up a few times. V gene TRBV6-2 or TRBV6-3 combines with J gene TRBJ2-7; possibly TRBD1 for D (5 bases). The germline V gene encodes CDR1 MNHEY and CDR2 SVGEGT. V lost 2 bases and J lost 6, with 20 bases in between. The CDR3 runs to 16 residues. Here the CDR3 reads CASSYGETAPPSEQYV. The CDR3 DNA reads as TGTGCCAGCAGTTACGGTGAGACAGCCCCTCCCTCCGAGCAGTACGTC.

The genes are TRBV20-1 and TRBJ1-6; 9 bases match TRBD1. Germline CDR1 reads DFQATT; CDR2 reads SNEGSKA (reference sequence). V lost 3 bases to trimming and J lost 13 bases; unmatched junction nucleotides: 13. The CDR3 has 15 residues. This CDR3 is CSASSGTGSSLPLHF. The DNA for the CDR3 is TGCAGTGCTAGTAGCGGGACAGGGTCCTCACTCCCCCTCCACTTT.

In this sample, this clonotype turned up many times. The J gene is TRBJ1-1, the V gene TRBV10-3; TRBD1 matches 8 bases. After removal of 5 bases from V and 4 bases from J, the junction contained 6 bases not matched to a gene. This CDR3 region has 14 residues. Germline CDR1 and CDR2: ENHRY and SYGVKD. The CDR3 here is CAISRETGGTEAFF. The CDR3 region has the DNA TGTGCCATCAGTCGCGAAACAGGGGGCACTGAAGCTTTCTTT.

This clonotype came up many times. The V and J genes are TRBV25-1 and TRBJ2-5, with TRBD1 as a possible D gene (6 bases). Trimming left V 5 bases short and J 4 bases short, with 11 bases between. The germline V gene has CDR1 MGHDK and CDR2 SYGVNS. The CDR3 runs 13 residues. The DNA for the CDR3 is TGTGCCAGCAGTCGTATGGGGGCAGAGACCCAGTACTTC. Amino acid sequence: CASSRMGAETQYF.

This clonotype was detected many times. The chain is built from TRBV6-5 and TRBJ2-1; D not resolved. CDR1 MNHEY and CDR2 SVGAGI come from the germline V gene. The CDR3 runs to 11 residues. Trimming removed 6 bases at V and 9 bases at J, with 9 bases between. CDR3 protein: CASSLDTEQFF. CDR3 nucleotides: TGTGCCAGCAGCCTTGACACTGAGCAGTTCTTC.

This sequence joins TRBV7-2 and TRBJ2-3; 9 bases map to TRBD2. V shed 5 bases, J shed 6 bases, and the junction held 6 bases outside the gene matches. CDR3 length equals 14 residues. CDR1 is SGHTA, CDR2 FQGNSA, per germline. The CDR3 here is CASSPAGGVDTQYF. The CDR3 DNA reads TGTGCCAGCAGCCCTGCGGGGGGGGTGGATACGCAGTATTTT. Drawing the rest from reference TRBV7-2 and TRBJ2-3, the complete variable domain is GAGVSQSPSNKVTEKGKDVELRCDPISGHTALYWYRQSLGQGLEFLIYFQGNSAPDKSGLPSDRFSAERTGGSVSTLTIQRTQQEDSAVYLCASSPAGGVDTQYFGPGTRLTVL.

For the CDR3, the DNA is TGTGCCAGCAGCGCCTTTAACAATGAGCAGTTCTTC. Its translation is CASSAFNNEQFF. The chain links TRBV7-2 to TRBJ2-1, with D unresolved. Germline lookup yields CDR1 SGHTA and CDR2 FQGNSA. The V gene lost 5 bases and the J gene lost 5 bases, with 7 bases spanning the gap. This CDR3 comprises 12 residues.

This clonotype was seen repeatedly, ten times or more. The CDR3 DNA reads as TGCGCCAGCAGCTACGGACAGAGATTATACGAGCAGTACTTC. Encoded protein: CASSYGQRLYEQYF. V usage is TRBV5-1 and J usage is TRBJ2-7; D may be TRBD1 (6 bases). This CDR3 has 14 residues. Germline V CDR1 and CDR2: SGHRS, YFSETQ. Trimming shortened V by 3 bases and J by 4 bases, and 14 bases separated the two germline ends.

The genes are TRBV12-3 or TRBV12-4 and TRBJ1-6, with 9 bases that match TRBD1. Germline trimming cut 6 bases from V and 9 bases from J; bases unmatched to any gene: 6. The CDR3 loop spans 14 amino acids. The CDR3 sequence: CASSPGQGSSPLHF. As DNA, the CDR3 is TGTGCCAGCAGCCCGGGACAGGGTTCTTCACCCCTCCACTTT.

This clonotype has just a few counts. V and J are TRBV5-1 and TRBJ2-5; weak D call: TRBD2 (5 bases). The CDR3 consists of 15 residues. The V end lost 4 bases, the J end lost 0 bases, and 13 bases lay between the germline ends. Germline CDR1 and CDR2: SGHRS and YFSETQ. The DNA of the CDR3 is TGCGCCAGCAGCGCCGGGGTGGGGTACCAAGAGACCCAGTACTTC. Translating it yields CASSAGVGYQETQYF.

This clonotype was recorded many times. The chain combines TRBV11-2 with TRBJ2-5, with TRBD1 matching over 8 bases. CDR1 and CDR2 from the germline V gene are SGHAT and FQNNGV. The CDR3 is 14 residues long. J gave up 8 bases and V 2 bases, and 7 bases lay outside the gene matches. The CDR3 region has the DNA TGTGCCAGCAGCTTACCTACAGGGGGGAGAACCCAGTACTTC. It codes for CASSLPTGGRTQYF.

The genes are TRBV19 and TRBJ1-6; 7 bases agree with TRBD1. Germline CDR1 is LNHDA and CDR2 is SQIVND (reference sequence). V gave up 4 bases and J gave up 10 bases; unmatched junction bases: 10. CDR3 length: 15 amino acids. For the CDR3, the DNA is TGTGCCAGTAGTAGACTCCCCGGGACAGCCTCACCCCTCCACTTT. Translation: CASSRLPGTASPLHF.

The CDR3 protein is CASRTGNQPQHF. DNA for the CDR3: TGTGCCAGCAGGACAGGGAATCAGCCCCAGCATTTT. The chain recombines TRBV6-6 with TRBJ1-5, with 7 positions matching TRBD1. CDR1 is MNHNY and CDR2 is SVGAGI in the germline V gene (reference sequence). The CDR3 has 12 amino acids. V lost 6 bases and J lost 4; bases outside the gene matches: 0.

This clonotype was seen only a few times. DNA for the CDR3: TGTGCCAGCAGCCCCCGGGGAGCGGGGGCCTACGAGCAGTACTTC. This gives the protein CASSPRGAGAYEQYF. The chain couples TRBV7-2 to TRBJ2-7, with 8 bases aligning to TRBD2. Germline V gene lookup returns CDR1 SGHTA and CDR2 FQGNSA. The CDR3 length is 15 residues. The V gene end was trimmed by 5 bases and the J gene end by 2 bases; junction bases not matched to a gene: 8.

The genes are TRBV5-1 and TRBJ2-7; 8 bases fit TRBD1. CDR3 length equals 15 residues. Losses at the gene ends were 4 bases for V and 3 bases for J; bases not matched to a gene: 9. In germline, CDR1 is SGHRS, CDR2 YFSETQ. The CDR3 sequence is CASSPAGGPVYEQYF. The CDR3 nucleotides are TGCGCCAGCAGCCCCGCAGGGGGCCCGGTCTACGAGCAGTACTTC.

The gene calls are TRBV18 and TRBJ1-2; TRBD1 might be the D (6 bases). CDR1 and CDR2 from the germline V gene are KGHSH and LQKENI. The CDR3 loop spans 16 amino acids. The V end lost 6 bases, the J end lost 2 bases, and 19 bases lay between the germline ends. The CDR3 protein is CASSQPGQGQNYGYTF. As DNA, the CDR3 is TGTGCCAGCTCCCAACCGGGGCAGGGGCAAAACTATGGCTACACCTTC.

This clonotype came up many times. This rearrangement joins TRBV7-9 to TRBJ1-3, with TRBD1 identical over 7 bases. Trimming cost V 6 bases and J 2 bases; bases outside gene matches: 4. Germline V gives CDR1 SEHNR, CDR2 FQNEAQ (reference sequence). The CDR3 spans 14 residues. For the CDR3, the DNA is TGTGCCAGCAGACCTACAGGGGCTGGAAACACCATATATTTT. Protein product: CASRPTGAGNTIYF.

This clonotype showed up just a few times. The rearrangement links TRBV9 to TRBJ2-5; 9 bases line up with TRBD2. V gave up 0 bases and J gave up 2 bases; unmatched junction bases: 5. CDR3 length equals 16 residues. In germline, CDR1 is SGDLS, CDR2 YYNGEE. The CDR3 is CASSVGYSGGQETQYF. CDR3 DNA sequence: TGTGCCAGCAGCGTAGGATACAGCGGGGGGCAAGAGACCCAGTACTTC.

This sequence joins TRBV7-2 and TRBJ2-3; tentative D call: TRBD1 (6 bases). The CDR3 has 16 amino acids. V lost 5 bases and J lost 0, with 15 bases in between. Germline V gene lookup returns CDR1 SGHTA and CDR2 FQGNSA. The CDR3 sequence: CASSLRQARSTDTQYF. CDR3 DNA: TGTGCCAGCAGCCTACGACAGGCCCGTAGCACAGATACGCAGTATTTT.

A few counts support this clonotype. The rearrangement links TRBV6-2 or TRBV6-3 to TRBJ2-1; TRBD1 matches at 8 bases. The ends lost 7 bases at V and 4 bases at J; junction bases unmatched: 6. Germline V gives CDR1 MNHEY, CDR2 SVGEGT. The CDR3 totals 14 residues. In DNA form, the CDR3 reads TGTGCCAGCAACAACAGACAGGGGTACAATGAGCAGTTCTTC. It specifies CASNNRQGYNEQFF.

This clonotype has more than one count but fewer than ten. This rearrangement joins TRBV6-1 to TRBJ2-5; possible D gene TRBD2, 6 bases. The germline CDR1 and CDR2 sequences are MNHNS and SASEGT. V lost 9 bases to trimming and J lost 5 bases, with 16 bases between them. This CDR3 has 13 amino acids. The CDR3 DNA sequence: TGTGCCAGATCAGCGGGTTCGGGGGAGACCCAGTACTTC. Amino acids: CARSAGSGETQYF.